The present TCR beta chain was sequenced within a study of CD8 T cells in Susac syndrome (dated by TCRdb to about 2019). Regarding the complete study: Whether CD8+ T cell activation and differentiation in Susac syndrome was antigen driven was tested using repertoire sequencing.

RNA was extracted with the RNeasy kit and 0.5 to 1 ug was reverse transcribed using random hexamers. TCR beta CDR3 regions were amplified with the immunoSEQ multiplex PCR assay covering 54 Vbeta and 13 Jbeta segments. To correct PCR amplification bias, a synthetic template baseline was used for both primer optimization and computational correction. The authors' pipeline ran thus. Reads were annotated to V, D and J genes per IMGT and analyzed with immunoSEQ Analyzer, keeping only productive sequences. To calculate clonality, Shannon entropy was normalized by log2 of the number of productive unique sequences and then subtracted from one. Public and private clones were assessed among the 100 most prevalent clones of each patient and control. Clones were defined as Susac-specific when absent from the healthy and MS cohorts, from fewer than 1,200 published viral clones and from other ImmuneACCESS disease sequences. The public reads were run again by TCRdb, first through fastp at Q25 and then through MiXCR, and only productive beta chains were kept. Rows are unified per CDR3 protein, each entry keeping the most common DNA and genes. TCRdb, not the original authors, processed these V and J calls. The sample profile shows 150,000 or so distinct CDR3 sequences; roughly 94% of them were found once. About 0.095% of the sample comes from the top ten.

Peripheral blood CD8+ and CD4+ T cells from healthy donors, Susac syndrome patients and multiple sclerosis patients were profiled using high-throughput TCR beta sequencing. Treatment-naive patients with stable or active relapsing-remitting disease fulfilling revised McDonald criteria were used as multiple sclerosis controls. Bulk CD8+ and CD4+ T cells were purified by magnetic negative isolation, while CD8+ TEMRA cells were enriched using FACS. Blood was collected in EDTA tubes and processed within 24 hours, with PBMCs isolated through density gradient centrifugation. PBMCs intended for TCR sequencing were cryopreserved in liquid nitrogen and thawed later in a water bath at 37 degrees C. Purity of sorted or isolated CD4+, CD8+ and CD8+ TEMRA cells was at least 90%. The cysteine opens and the phenylalanine closes a CDR3 of 12 amino acids. Of all the DNA, just the CDR3 is kept, 36 bases in frame from base 1. V is cut by 7 bases and J by 4 bases, and the space between the germline ends is 7 bases. Based on the germline V gene, the CDR1 and CDR2 sequences are WSHSY and SAAADI.

Note on this clonotype: Its recognized antigen is unknown. No much larger clonotype is one base removed from it; base qualities were not supplied.

Study-wide conclusions, independent of this receptor: The TCR sequencing and HLA analysis was acknowledged to have included a relatively small number of individuals.

This TCR came from a human donor with multiple sclerosis. Material: CD4+ T cells from PBMCs. The rearrangement joined TRBV10-2 to TRBJ2-2, with an unclear D gene assignment. In nucleotides, the sequence is TGCGCCAGCAATCTCGGCACCGGGGAGCTGTTTTTT. It translates as CASNLGTGELFF.